This paragraph covers one T cell receptor (beta chain) sequence. Its target is unknown. A much bigger clone sits one base away, suggesting this may be a read error. This record belongs to a study of T cells in Graves' hyperthyroidism and ophthalmopathy. Points from the study as a whole: Most clonotypes expanded in the thyroid (above 0.001) were also present in blood.

The CDR3 contains 13 residues. Looked up from germline, CDR1 is SGDLS and CDR2 is YYNGEE. Amplified regions were TCR beta CDR3 sequences from RNA transcripts. HTBI primers drove first-round RT-PCR of the TCR CDR3. TCRdb itself ran the multiplex PCR reads through MiXCR, one entry per CDR3 protein. The sample contains hundreds of thousands of distinct CDR3 sequences, 15% to 20% of which appear only once. J is TRBJ2-7 and V is TRBV9; D may correspond to TRBD1 or TRBD2 (5 bases each). Material for sequencing was blood. The receptor's source is a woman aged 25 to 45 with Graves' hyperthyroidism. The CDR3 reads CASSVGGSGEHYF. The CDR3 nucleotides read TGTGCCAGCAGCGTTGGGGGATCCGGGGAGCATTACTTC.